Shown below are 30 T cell receptor beta chains from a single sample sequenced in a study of CD8+ T cells in alopecia areata. Sample treatment: oral pan-JAK inhibitor, 5-10 mg twice daily. Following RNA extraction, reverse transcription yielded cDNA that acted as the sequencing template. Sequenced by immunoSEQ multiplex PCR; TCRdb stores in-frame clones only, minus some. The table includes some 110,000 clones, 50% to 75% detected once. The material sequenced was CD8+ T cells sorted from blood, taken at week 4, from a patient treated with tofacitinib. The source of these receptors is a human donor with alopecia areata.

This clone has just a few counts. The rearrangement uses TRBV4-1 and TRBJ2-5, with 7 nucleotides matching TRBD2. V lost 3 bases, J lost 5 bases, and 6 bases stayed unmatched. The CDR3 length is 14 residues. The germline gives CDR1 MGHRA, CDR2 YSYEKL. The CDR3 spells CASSQTTAGETQYF. The CDR3 DNA reads TGCGCCAGCAGCCAGACCACAGCGGGGGAGACCCAGTACTTC.

The chain is built from TRBV27 and TRBJ1-6, with a possible D match to TRBD1 (5 bases). Deletions cut 5 bases from V and 16 bases from J, with 15 bases between. Germline V gives CDR1 MNHEY, CDR2 SMNVEV (reference sequence). This CDR3 is built from 12 residues. In nucleotides, the CDR3 is TGTGCCAGCAGTGGGATTGAACAGGAGCTCCACTTT. This encodes CASSGIEQELHF.

This clone was counted a few times. The DNA for the CDR3 is TGTGCCAGCAGTGAGGAGGGTCTGAGCAATCAGCCCCAGCATTTT. Translation: CASSEEGLSNQPQHF. The rearrangement joins TRBV2 to TRBJ1-5; D remains unclear. The CDR3 length is 15 residues. Trimming pared 3 bases from V and 1 base from J, leaving 10 bases between. In germline, CDR1 is SNHLY, CDR2 FYNNEI.

This clone was seen more than once but under ten times. The gene calls are TRBV7-9 and TRBJ2-4, with D perhaps TRBD2 (5 bases). The CDR3 extends over 12 amino acids. Trimming removed 1 base at V and 10 bases at J, with 8 bases between. Germline CDR1 SEHNR, CDR2 FQNEAQ (reference sequence). The CDR3 region has the DNA TGTGCCAGCAGCTTAGGGAGCGGAATTCAGTACTTC. Amino acid sequence: CASSLGSGIQYF.

This clone showed up just once. The V gene is TRBV15, the J gene TRBJ2-6, with a weak D call TRBD2 (5 bases). The ends were cut back, 4 bases at V and 6 bases at J, with 10 bases in the middle. Germline values: CDR1 LNHNV, CDR2 YYDKDF (reference sequence). The CDR3 is made up of 14 amino acids. The CDR3 spells CATSTHGMANVLTF. In nucleotides, the CDR3 is TGTGCCACCAGCACCCACGGGATGGCCAACGTCCTGACTTTC.

This clone was picked up a small number of times. The rearrangement uses TRBV29-1 and TRBJ2-1; D gene unclear. CDR1 is SQVTM and CDR2 is ANQGSEA in the germline V gene. Trimming left V 3 bases short and J 0 bases short, with 15 bases between. The CDR3 length is 16 residues. CDR3 DNA sequence: TGCAGCGTTGAGGGGATGAGGCAGGACTCCTACAATGAGCAGTTCTTC. It is translated as CSVEGMRQDSYNEQFF.

The chain uses TRBV6-1 and TRBJ2-7; a weak D match, TRBD1 (5 bases). Germline V lookup: CDR1 MNHNS, CDR2 SASEGT. The V end was cut by 2 bases, the J end by 3 bases, with 17 bases between. There are 16 residues in the CDR3. CDR3 amino acids: CASSEKSRWTNYEQYF. The CDR3 DNA is TGTGCCAGCAGTGAAAAAAGTCGGTGGACAAACTACGAGCAGTACTTC.

The chain uses TRBV6-1 and TRBJ2-7; 11 bases are shared with TRBD1. The CDR3 totals 15 residues. The trim removed 3 bases at V and 3 bases at J, leaving 4 bases unmatched. Germline V gene sequence: CDR1 MNHNS, CDR2 SASEGT. The CDR3 is CASSDPGQGDYEQYF. The DNA of the CDR3 is TGTGCCAGCAGTGACCCGGGACAGGGGGACTACGAGCAGTACTTC.

The chain joins TRBV7-3 to TRBJ2-1, with D uncertain. There are 14 residues in the CDR3. V was cut by 2 bases and J by 8 bases, with 13 bases left in between. CDR1 is SGHTA, CDR2 FQGTGA, per germline. The CDR3 DNA is TGTGCCAGCAGCTTATTACCGGTAGGCGATGAGCAGTTCTTC. Translating gives CASSLLPVGDEQFF. Full variable domain (remainder filled in from reference TRBV7-3 and TRBJ2-1): GAGVSQTPSNKVTEKGKYVELRCDPISGHTALYWYRQSLGQGPEFLIYFQGTGAADDSGLPNDRFFAVRPEGSVSTLKIQRTERGDSAVYLCASSLLPVGDEQFFGPGTRLTVL.

As DNA, the CDR3 is TGTGCCTGGAGTGTTGGCAGGGGACTTTACAATGAGCAGTTCTTC. Protein: CAWSVGRGLYNEQFF. The chain is built from TRBV30 and TRBJ2-1; either TRBD1 or TRBD2 may supply D (6 bases each). The CDR3 is 15 residues long. Germline assignment: CDR1 GTSNPN and CDR2 SVGIG (reference sequence). V shed 0 bases and J shed 4 bases, with 13 bases lying between them.

This chain uses TRBV7-2 with TRBJ1-1; D is uncertain. Trimming removed 8 bases from V and 1 base from J, with 11 bases in between. Germline-derived CDR1 and CDR2 are SGHTA and FQGNSA. The CDR3 consists of 13 residues. The CDR3 is CASHMWGNTEAFF. CDR3 nucleotide sequence: TGTGCCAGCCATATGTGGGGGAACACTGAAGCTTTCTTT.

This clone has more than one count but fewer than ten. The rearrangement uses TRBV25-1 and TRBJ2-7, with D possibly called TRBD1 or TRBD2 (5 bases each). The length of the CDR3 is 16 residues. Germline V gene sequence: CDR1 MGHDK, CDR2 SYGVNS. V was trimmed by 0 bases and J by 4 bases, leaving 16 bases between them. The CDR3: CASSEYLGERSYEQYF. DNA of the CDR3: TGTGCCAGCAGTGAATATTTGGGGGAACGGTCTTACGAGCAGTACTTC.

This clone was observed once. The chain carries TRBV30 and TRBJ1-1; D is unclear. V lost 0 bases to trimming and J lost 3 bases, with 11 bases between them. CDR3 length: 14 amino acids. Germline CDR1 reads GTSNPN; CDR2 reads SVGIG (reference sequence). CDR3 DNA sequence: TGTGCCTGGAGTGTACTCATCCATGACACTGAAGCTTTCTTT. This codes for CAWSVLIHDTEAFF.

The rearrangement joins TRBV27 to TRBJ2-6; 9 nucleotides line up with TRBD1. This CDR3 spans 16 amino acids. Germline V gives CDR1 MNHEY, CDR2 SMNVEV (reference sequence). After removal of 3 bases from V and 2 bases from J, the junction contained 2 bases not matched to a gene. The CDR3 spells CASSFGQGTGANVLTF. For the CDR3, the DNA is TGTGCCAGCAGTTTCGGACAGGGGACTGGGGCCAACGTCCTGACTTTC.

The J gene is TRBJ1-1, the V gene TRBV29-1, with D possibly TRBD1 on 6 matching bases. V lost 6 bases and J 7 bases, leaving 18 bases between the germline ends. The germline gives CDR1 SQVTM, CDR2 ANQGSEA. CDR3 length: 13 residues. This chain's CDR3 is CSVPRGALGEAFF. The CDR3 DNA sequence: TGCAGCGTCCCACGGGGGGCTCTGGGTGAAGCTTTCTTT. Full variable domain (outside the CDR3, taken from reference TRBV29-1 and TRBJ1-1): SAVISQKPSRDICQRGTSLTIQCQVDSQVTMMFWYRQQPGQSLTLIATANQGSEATYESGFVIDKFPISRPNLTFSTLTVSNMSPEDSSIYLCSVPRGALGEAFFGQGTRLTVV.

This rearrangement joins TRBV21-1 to TRBJ2-4. TRBV21-1 counts as a pseudogene. The CDR3 is 17 residues long. CDR3 loop: CASSKEPPPWGKNIQYF. In DNA form, the CDR3 reads TGTGCCAGCAGCAAAGAACCCCCCCCATGGGGCAAAAACATTCAGTACTTC.

The chain has TRBV4-1 and TRBJ2-3; 11 bases map to TRBD2. The germline V gene has CDR1 MGHRA and CDR2 YSYEKL. V lost 3 bases to trimming and J lost 5 bases; unmatched junction nucleotides: 4. This CDR3 comprises 15 residues. The CDR3 reads CASSHGTSGIDTQYF. CDR3 DNA: TGCGCCAGCAGCCACGGGACTAGCGGTATAGATACGCAGTATTTT.

For the CDR3, the DNA is TGTGCCAGCAGTTACTCAAGCGATGAGCAGTTCTTC. Its translation is CASSYSSDEQFF. The rearrangement joins TRBV6-5 to TRBJ2-1, with D unclear. CDR1 is MNHEY and CDR2 is SVGAGI in the germline V gene. V was clipped by 0 bases and J by 8 bases, with 5 bases between them. The CDR3 consists of 12 residues.

The rearrangement uses TRBV27 and TRBJ2-3; D remains ambiguous. Trimming shortened V by 0 bases and J by 0 bases, and 10 bases separated the two germline ends. The germline V gene has CDR1 MNHEY and CDR2 SMNVEV (reference sequence). The CDR3 loop spans 16 amino acids. The CDR3 nucleotides read TGTGCCAGCAGTTTATCGTGGGCAGCTAGCACAGATACGCAGTATTTT. Translation: CASSLSWAASTDTQYF.

The sample holds a few counts of this clone. The chain uses TRBV29-1 and TRBJ2-2; the D gene could be TRBD1 or TRBD2 (5 bases each). The CDR3 covers 16 residues. Trimming cost V 4 bases and J 0 bases, with 15 bases left between them. CDR1 SQVTM and CDR2 ANQGSEA come from the germline V gene. The CDR3 sequence: CSVVSGRGPNTGELFF. CDR3 DNA sequence: TGCAGCGTTGTCTCGGGACGAGGACCGAACACCGGGGAGCTGTTTTTT.

Concerning this clone: Germline and junction disagree at one end, which may indicate a read error. This chain uses TRBV29-1 with TRBJ1-2; a weak D match, TRBD1 (5 bases). This CDR3 is built from 13 residues. Germline loops: CDR1 SQVTM, CDR2 ANQGSEA. CDR3 loop: CSVEGTLGDGYTF. The CDR3 DNA reads as TGCAGCGTCGAAGGGACCCTGGGGGATGGCTACACCTTC.

The J gene is TRBJ1-1, the V gene TRBV6-5, with 7 bases that match TRBD1. J gave up 1 base and V 6 bases, and 2 bases lay outside the gene matches. CDR3 length: 13 residues. Germline V gives CDR1 MNHEY, CDR2 SVGAGI. CDR3: CASSRQGNTEAFF. In DNA, the CDR3 is TGTGCCAGCAGCCGACAGGGGAACACTGAAGCTTTCTTT.

The CDR3 reads CASSARVLYEQYF. CDR3 coding DNA: TGTGCCAGCAGCGCAAGGGTCCTTTACGAGCAGTACTTC. The rearrangement uses TRBV5-6 and TRBJ2-7; no clear D gene. The V gene's germline CDR1 is SGHDT and CDR2 YYEEEE. The CDR3 extends over 13 amino acids. The ends were cut back, 4 bases at V and 4 bases at J, with 12 bases in the middle.

The rearrangement links TRBV7-2 to TRBJ1-1, with 7 bases aligning to TRBD1. The germline CDR1 and CDR2 sequences are SGHTA and FQGNSA. The CDR3 sequence is 13 residues long. J lost 10 bases, V lost 1 base, and 6 bases had no gene match. The CDR3, as DNA: TGTGCCAGCAGCTTAGGGGGAAACAGGGGAGCTTTCTTT. It translates to CASSLGGNRGAFF.

The rearrangement joins TRBV7-9 to TRBJ2-1, with D possibly being TRBD2 (6 bases). The CDR3 runs 14 residues. Germline values: CDR1 SEHNR, CDR2 FQNEAQ (reference sequence). V shed 4 bases and J shed 4 bases, with 11 bases lying between them. The CDR3 bases are TGTGCCAGCAGCTCCGGGACTTCTTACAATGAGCAGTTCTTC. Amino acids: CASSSGTSYNEQFF.

The rearrangement uses TRBV28 and TRBJ2-7; 7 bases match TRBD1. The CDR3 loop spans 12 amino acids. V shed 7 bases and J 3 bases; nucleotides not matched to a gene: 3. Per germline, CDR1 MDHEN and CDR2 SYDVKM. The CDR3 sequence is CASKRQGYEQYF. The DNA of the CDR3 is TGTGCCAGCAAAAGACAGGGCTACGAGCAGTACTTC. Full variable domain (remainder filled in from reference TRBV28 and TRBJ2-7): DVKVTQSSRYLVKRTGEKVFLECVQDMDHENMFWYRQDPGLGLRLIYFSYDVKMKEKGDIPEGYSVSREKKERFSLILESASTNQTSMYLCASKRQGYEQYFGPGTRLTVT.

This clone has more than one count but fewer than ten. This sequence joins TRBV25-1 and TRBJ2-7; no reliable D call. Trimming took 1 base from V and 1 from J, leaving 5 bases between them. The CDR3 has 13 residues. Germline V gene lookup returns CDR1 MGHDK and CDR2 SYGVNS. In nucleotides, the CDR3 is TGTGCCAGCAGTGAATCCAGTTCCTACGAGCAGTACTTC. This codes for CASSESSSYEQYF.

This clone was detected a few times. This rearrangement joins TRBV29-1 to TRBJ1-2; 7 bases are a match to TRBD1. After removal of 4 bases from V and 6 bases from J, the junction contained 5 bases not matched to a gene. The germline CDR1 and CDR2 sequences are SQVTM and ANQGSEA. The CDR3 spans 12 residues. The CDR3 reads CSVGGTDDGYTF. CDR3 nucleotide sequence: TGCAGCGTTGGTGGGACAGATGATGGCTACACCTTC.

This clone showed up just a few times. The chain recombines TRBV6-1 with TRBJ2-5, with 7 bases lining up with TRBD2. Germline loops: CDR1 MNHNS, CDR2 SASEGT. This CDR3 is built from 15 residues. The J segment lost 1 base and the V segment lost 2 bases, leaving 4 bases of the junction unmatched. CDR3 nucleotide sequence: TGTGCCAGCAGTGAAACGGGGGGAGTCCAAGAGACCCAGTACTTC. This gives the protein CASSETGGVQETQYF.

This clone has just a few counts. The chain is built from TRBV7-2 and TRBJ2-7; D call uncertain. The germline gives CDR1 SGHTA, CDR2 FQGNSA. Between the trimmed V and J ends, which lost 1 base and 2 bases, there was a span of 9 bases. This CDR3 comprises 14 residues. The CDR3 loop reads CASSLGHPTYEQYF. In DNA form, the CDR3 reads TGTGCCAGCAGCTTAGGGCATCCCACCTACGAGCAGTACTTC. The full variable domain, in which reference TRBV7-2 and TRBJ2-7 provide the parts outside the CDR3, is GAGVSQSPSNKVTEKGKDVELRCDPISGHTALYWYRQSLGQGLEFLIYFQGNSAPDKSGLPSDRFSAERTGGSVSTLTIQRTQQEDSAVYLCASSLGHPTYEQYFGPGTRLTVT.